The clone carrying this T cell receptor beta chain has ten or more counts. Its antigen is unidentified. V was cut by 2 bases and J by 2 bases, with 11 bases left in between. The CDR3 length is 15 residues. These data are taken from a study of T-cell memory formation after mild COVID-19. Study-level points and caveats: The second-wave clones peaking on day 37 were not confirmed as SARS-CoV-2-specific. Mainly in CM and EM were contracting CD4+ clones; CD8+ were in EMRA.

MiXCR, applied by TCRdb to the 5' RACE reads, yields one record per CDR3 protein. The sample includes about 13,000 distinct CDR3 sequences, about 12% of them seen just once. The specimen sequenced was PBMCs or a T cell subset sorted from them (not recorded which). The clonotype was recovered from an adult woman who had mild COVID-19 (a few samples of this study predate the infection). Cell type and time point are not known. The rearrangement links TRBV12-3 or TRBV12-4 to TRBJ2-3; no definite D call. The CDR3 loop reads CASSLWPPPTDTQYF. The CDR3 nucleotides are TGTGCCAGCAGTTTATGGCCCCCTCCCACAGATACGCAGTATTTT.